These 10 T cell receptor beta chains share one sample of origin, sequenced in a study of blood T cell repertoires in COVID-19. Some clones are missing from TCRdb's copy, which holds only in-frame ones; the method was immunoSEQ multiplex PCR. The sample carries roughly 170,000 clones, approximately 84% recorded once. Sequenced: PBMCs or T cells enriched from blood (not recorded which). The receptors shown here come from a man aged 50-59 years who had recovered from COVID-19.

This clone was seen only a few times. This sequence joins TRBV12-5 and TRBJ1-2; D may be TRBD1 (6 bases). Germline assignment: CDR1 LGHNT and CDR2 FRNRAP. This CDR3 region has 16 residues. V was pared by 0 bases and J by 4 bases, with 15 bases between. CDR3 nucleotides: TGTGCTAGTGGTTTGGTGTATGACAGGTCCGCCTATGGCTACACCTTC. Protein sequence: CASGLVYDRSAYGYTF.

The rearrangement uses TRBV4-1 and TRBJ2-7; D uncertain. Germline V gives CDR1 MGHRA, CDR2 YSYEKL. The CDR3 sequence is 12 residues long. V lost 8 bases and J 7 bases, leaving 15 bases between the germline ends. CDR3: CASPPRLGEQYF. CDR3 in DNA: TGCGCCAGCCCCCCCCGCCTAGGAGAGCAGTACTTC.

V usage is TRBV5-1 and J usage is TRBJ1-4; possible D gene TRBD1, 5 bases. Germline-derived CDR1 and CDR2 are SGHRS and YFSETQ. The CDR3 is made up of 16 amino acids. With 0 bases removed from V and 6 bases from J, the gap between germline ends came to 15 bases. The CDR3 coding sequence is TGCGCCAGCAGCTTGGGTCCAGGGAATTCGGATGAAAAACTGTTTTTT. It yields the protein CASSLGPGNSDEKLFF.

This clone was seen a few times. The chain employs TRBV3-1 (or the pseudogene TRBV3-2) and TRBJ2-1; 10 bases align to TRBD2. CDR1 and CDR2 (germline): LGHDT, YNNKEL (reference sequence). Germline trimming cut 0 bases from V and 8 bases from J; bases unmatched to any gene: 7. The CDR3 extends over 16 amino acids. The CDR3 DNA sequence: TGTGCCAGCAGCCAAGAGGAAGAGCGGGGGGGGTATGAGCAGTTCTTC. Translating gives CASSQEEERGGYEQFF.

In nucleotides, the CDR3 is TGTGCCAGCAGGGTACAGGGGCAGGGCGGGGAAAAACTGTTTTTT. This translates into CASRVQGQGGEKLFF. This chain uses TRBV2 with TRBJ1-4; 7 nucleotides agree with TRBD1. CDR3 length equals 15 residues. Germline V gene lookup returns CDR1 SNHLY and CDR2 FYNNEI. V shed 6 bases and J 8 bases; nucleotides not matched to a gene: 12. The full variable domain, its missing parts supplied by reference TRBV2 and TRBJ1-4, is EPEVTQTPSHQVTQMGQEVILRCVPISNHLYFYWYRQILGQKVEFLVSFYNNEISEKSEIFDDQFSVERPDGSNFTLKIRSTKLEDSAMYFCASRVQGQGGEKLFFGSGTQLSVL.

The CDR3 here is CATSDRDSRFTGELFF. CDR3 nucleotide sequence: TGTGCCACCAGTGATCGGGACTCTAGATTCACCGGGGAGCTGTTTTTT. This chain joins TRBV24-1 and TRBJ2-2, with D perhaps matching TRBD2 (6 bases). The CDR3 runs to 16 residues. Trimming cost V 3 bases and J 4 bases, with 14 bases left between them. The germline gives CDR1 KGHDR, CDR2 SFDVKD.

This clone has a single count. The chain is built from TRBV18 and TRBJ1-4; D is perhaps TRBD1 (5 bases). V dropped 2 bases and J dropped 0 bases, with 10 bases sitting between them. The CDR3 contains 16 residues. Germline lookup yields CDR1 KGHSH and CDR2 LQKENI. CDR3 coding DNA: TGTGCCAGCTCACCAACTGACAGTACAACTAATGAAAAACTGTTTTTT. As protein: CASSPTDSTTNEKLFF.

CDR3 nucleotides: TGCGCCAGCAGCTTGGTCCCTAGCGGGGGCGCTAACACCGGGGAGCTGTTTTTT. Protein product: CASSLVPSGGANTGELFF. V gene TRBV5-1 combines with J gene TRBJ2-2; 10 positions agree with TRBD2. V lost 0 bases, J lost 2 bases, and 7 bases stayed unmatched. Germline lookup yields CDR1 SGHRS and CDR2 YFSETQ. This CDR3 is built from 18 residues. Full variable domain (missing parts from reference TRBV5-1 and TRBJ2-2): KAGVTQTPRYLIKTRGQQVTLSCSPISGHRSVSWYQQTPGQGLQFLFEYFSETQRNKGNFPGRFSGRQFSNSRSEMNVSTLELGDSALYLCASSLVPSGGANTGELFFGEGSRLTVL.

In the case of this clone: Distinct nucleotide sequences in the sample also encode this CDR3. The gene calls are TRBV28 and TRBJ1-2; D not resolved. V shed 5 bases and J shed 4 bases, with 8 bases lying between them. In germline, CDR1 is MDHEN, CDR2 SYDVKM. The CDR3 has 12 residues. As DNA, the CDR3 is TGTGCCAGCAGTCCCTTCTCCTATGGCTACACCTTC. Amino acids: CASSPFSYGYTF.

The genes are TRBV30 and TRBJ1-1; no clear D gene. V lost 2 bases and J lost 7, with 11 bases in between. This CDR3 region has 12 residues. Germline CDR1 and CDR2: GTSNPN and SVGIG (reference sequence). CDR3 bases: TGTGCCTGGAGTAGGCTTAGCAGTGAAGCTTTCTTT. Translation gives CAWSRLSSEAFF.